Each of the 32 T cell receptor beta chains below was sequenced from the same sample in a study of T cell responses to AZD1222 COVID-19 vaccine. TCRdb keeps only in-frame clones here, not all; method: immunoSEQ multiplex PCR. The table shows roughly 98,000 clones, with around 94% occurring only once. The sample here was peripheral blood, taken on day 0 of AZD1222 vaccination. Source of these receptors: an adult in good health.

V is TRBV2 and J is TRBJ1-1; maybe TRBD1 (5 bases). The V gene's germline CDR1 is SNHLY and CDR2 FYNNEI. The CDR3 is 12 residues long. V was cut by 5 bases and J by 3 bases, with 7 bases left in between. The CDR3 DNA is TGTGCCAGCAGTCCGACAGACACTGAAGCTTTCTTT. It codes for CASSPTDTEAFF.

CDR3 nucleotides: TGTGCCAGCAGCTTAGTAGCGGGAGTAGATACGCAGTATTTT. This codes for CASSLVAGVDTQYF. The chain links TRBV5-5 to TRBJ2-3, with TRBD2 identical over 9 bases. The V gene's germline CDR1 is SGHKS and CDR2 YYEKEE (reference sequence). V trimming: 2 bases; J trimming: 5 bases; junction bases outside the gene matches: 3. CDR3 length: 14 amino acids.

This clone was counted once. The CDR3 protein is CASSQDKTGLAKNEQFF. CDR3 DNA: TGTGCCAGCAGCCAAGATAAGACGGGACTAGCAAAAAATGAGCAGTTCTTC. The chain uses TRBV4-2 and TRBJ2-1, with TRBD2 matching over 9 bases. Losses at the gene ends were 0 bases for V and 7 bases for J; bases not matched to a gene: 10. Germline values: CDR1 LGHNA, CDR2 YNFKEQ. The CDR3 runs 17 residues.

The chain couples TRBV10-3 to TRBJ1-1; D is unclear. Between the trimmed V and J ends, which lost 4 bases and 0 bases, there was a span of 12 bases. The CDR3 totals 15 residues. Germline V gene lookup returns CDR1 ENHRY and CDR2 SYGVKD. In nucleotides, the CDR3 is TGTGCCATCAGTGCGGCGGGCGGCTTGAACACTGAAGCTTTCTTT. This sequence encodes CAISAAGGLNTEAFF.

For the CDR3, the DNA is TGTGCCAGCAGTATACACAGGGAGCCCCGCAATCAGCCCCAGCATTTT. Its protein is CASSIHREPRNQPQHF. The chain recombines TRBV6-4 with TRBJ1-5; TRBD1 is a possible D gene (6 bases). CDR1 and CDR2 from the germline V gene are MRHNA and SNTAGT. V lost 5 bases, J lost 2 bases, and 16 bases lay in between. CDR3 length: 16 residues.

This chain links TRBV4-1 with TRBJ1-5; tentatively, D is TRBD1 (6 bases). CDR1 MGHRA and CDR2 YSYEKL come from the germline V gene. V was cut by 2 bases and J by 0 bases, with 17 bases left in between. The CDR3 contains 18 residues. CDR3 protein: CASSQYTGPYNSNQPQHF. The CDR3, as DNA: TGCGCCAGCAGCCAATACACAGGGCCCTACAATAGCAATCAGCCCCAGCATTTT.

This rearrangement joins TRBV28 to TRBJ2-7; no clear D. Germline assignment: CDR1 MDHEN and CDR2 SYDVKM. Trimming pared 3 bases from V and 7 bases from J, leaving 16 bases between. The CDR3 has 14 residues. CDR3 coding DNA: TGTGCCAGCAGTTTCGGTGGGCCCCCTCGGGAGCAGTACTTC. This sequence encodes CASSFGGPPREQYF. Full variable domain (outside the CDR3, taken from reference TRBV28 and TRBJ2-7): DVKVTQSSRYLVKRTGEKVFLECVQDMDHENMFWYRQDPGLGLRLIYFSYDVKMKEKGDIPEGYSVSREKKERFSLILESASTNQTSMYLCASSFGGPPREQYFGPGTRLTVT.

The genes are TRBV12-3 or TRBV12-4 and TRBJ1-2, with 12 bases matching TRBD1. V gave up 6 bases and J gave up 8 bases; unmatched junction bases: 4. This CDR3 has 13 residues. CDR3 loop: CASSPGTGGGYTF. In nucleotides, the CDR3 is TGTGCCAGCAGCCCCGGGACAGGGGGCGGCTACACCTTC.

The chain combines TRBV6-1 with TRBJ2-2, with TRBD2 matching over 8 bases. The CDR3 totals 16 residues. With V trimmed by 3 bases and J by 5 bases, 8 bases remained unmatched. Germline assignment: CDR1 MNHNS and CDR2 SASEGT. CDR3 in amino acids: CASSERFGGRTGELFF. CDR3 in DNA: TGTGCCAGCAGTGAGCGATTTGGCGGGAGGACCGGGGAGCTGTTTTTT.

This chain links TRBV5-6 with TRBJ1-2; D is unclear. V shed 0 bases and J shed 1 base, with 4 bases lying between them. CDR1 is SGHDT and CDR2 is YYEEEE in the germline V gene. The CDR3 is made up of 13 amino acids. CDR3 nucleotide sequence: TGTGCCAGCAGCTTGGCAAGTAACTATGGCTACACCTTC. Its protein product is CASSLASNYGYTF.

The chain employs TRBV30 and TRBJ2-4, with TRBD1 as a possible D gene (6 bases). Trimming removed 3 bases at V and 0 bases at J, with 12 bases between. The V gene's germline CDR1 is GTSNPN and CDR2 SVGIG (reference sequence). The CDR3 covers 15 residues. CDR3: CAWRGRDIAKNIQYF. CDR3 nucleotides: TGTGCCTGGAGAGGCAGGGACATAGCCAAAAACATTCAGTACTTC. Filled out from reference TRBV30 and TRBJ2-4, the complete variable domain reads SQTIHQWPATLVQPVGSPLSLECTVEGTSNPNLYWYRQAAGRGLQLLFYSVGIGQISSEVPQNLSASRPQDRQFILSSKKLLLSDSGFYLCAWRGRDIAKNIQYFGAGTRLSVL.

The rearrangement uses TRBV11-2 and TRBJ1-1, with 7 bases lining up with TRBD1. V dropped 5 bases and J dropped 3; count of bases not matched to a gene: 3. There are 13 residues in the CDR3. CDR1 SGHAT and CDR2 FQNNGV come from the germline V gene. The CDR3 is CASSVDRHTEAFF. In DNA form, the CDR3 reads TGTGCCAGCAGCGTGGACAGGCACACTGAAGCTTTCTTT.

The chain joins TRBV9 to TRBJ2-1; 8 bases line up with TRBD1. V was pared by 4 bases and J by 6 bases, with 6 bases of the junction left unmatched. The germline gives CDR1 SGDLS, CDR2 YYNGEE. The CDR3 is 14 amino acids. As DNA, the CDR3 is TGTGCCAGCAGCTTCGGGACAGGCTTCAATGAGCAGTTCTTC. The encoded protein is CASSFGTGFNEQFF.

This clone was detected once. This chain uses TRBV4-1 with TRBJ2-7, with TRBD2 matching over 7 bases. Losses at the gene ends were 0 bases for V and 2 bases for J; bases not matched to a gene: 10. Germline V gene data show CDR1 as MGHRA and CDR2 as YSYEKL. The CDR3 is 17 amino acids. The CDR3 reads CASSQEPLNAGAYEQYF. The DNA for the CDR3 is TGCGCCAGCAGCCAAGAACCTCTGAACGCGGGGGCCTACGAGCAGTACTTC.

This rearrangement joins TRBV11-1 to TRBJ2-6, with D hard to call. This CDR3 is built from 17 residues. Germline values: CDR1 SGHAT, CDR2 FQDESV (reference sequence). Trimming stripped 0 bases from V and 3 bases from J, with 12 bases between. In DNA, the CDR3 is TGTGCCAGCAGCTTAGCAGTATCAGGTCGTGGGGCCAACGTCCTGACTTTC. Its protein is CASSLAVSGRGANVLTF.

V and J are TRBV2 and TRBJ2-4; 12 positions agree with TRBD2. Germline CDR1 and CDR2: SNHLY and FYNNEI. This CDR3 contains 17 residues. Germline trimming cut 4 bases from V and 0 bases from J; bases unmatched to any gene: 4. CDR3 nucleotides: TGTGCCAGCAGTGGAGGGACTAGCGGGTTAGCCAAAAACATTCAGTACTTC. It translates to CASSGGTSGLAKNIQYF.

The chain carries TRBV7-8 and TRBJ2-2; weak D call: TRBD1 (6 bases). Trimming took off 5 bases at V and 0 bases at J, with 13 bases between the two ends. CDR1 and CDR2 from the germline V gene are SGHVS and FQNEAQ. The CDR3 runs to 16 residues. The CDR3 here is CASSQTGPPNTGELFF. CDR3 DNA: TGTGCCAGCAGCCAGACAGGCCCGCCGAACACCGGGGAGCTGTTTTTT.

J is TRBJ2-7 and V is TRBV13; no firm D call. Trimming removed 1 base at V and 4 bases at J, with 11 bases between. CDR3 length equals 14 residues. Germline values: CDR1 PRHDT, CDR2 FYEKMQ (reference sequence). The chain's CDR3 is CASSLVGGLYEQYF. The DNA of the CDR3 is TGTGCCAGCAGCTTAGTGGGTGGGCTGTACGAGCAGTACTTC.

The chain joins TRBV28 to TRBJ1-5; 10 bases align to TRBD1. This CDR3 spans 15 amino acids. The trim removed 5 bases at V and 5 bases at J, leaving 6 bases unmatched. Germline assignment: CDR1 MDHEN and CDR2 SYDVKM. The CDR3 coding sequence is TGTGCCAGCAGTCCCGGGACAGGGGAGCATCAGCCCCAGCATTTT. Protein sequence: CASSPGTGEHQPQHF. The entire variable domain, with the rest obtained from reference TRBV28 and TRBJ1-5, is as follows: DVKVTQSSRYLVKRTGEKVFLECVQDMDHENMFWYRQDPGLGLRLIYFSYDVKMKEKGDIPEGYSVSREKKERFSLILESASTNQTSMYLCASSPGTGEHQPQHFGDGTRLSIL.

The V gene is TRBV30, the J gene TRBJ2-7, with D possibly TRBD1 on 5 matching bases. Trimming removed 0 bases at V and 5 bases at J, with 17 bases between. Germline V gene sequence: CDR1 GTSNPN, CDR2 SVGIG (reference sequence). The CDR3 runs to 15 residues. CDR3 DNA: TGTGCCTGGAGTGTACTGGGCAGGGTTATCGACGAGCAGTACTTC. This translates into CAWSVLGRVIDEQYF.

Remarks on this clone: Compared with germline, one end of the junction differs, possibly owing to a read error. The genes are TRBV7-7 and TRBJ2-3; D might be TRBD1 (6 bases). Looked up from germline, CDR1 is SSHAT and CDR2 is FNYEAQ (reference sequence). The CDR3 contains 15 residues. CDR3 amino acids: CASSRGRKGADTQYF. CDR3 sequence (DNA): TGTGCTAGCAGCCGCGGTAGAAAGGGGGCAGATACGCAGTATTTT.

The chain couples TRBV18 to TRBJ1-3; 7 bases are a match to TRBD1. Germline V gene data show CDR1 as KGHSH and CDR2 as LQKENI. Trimming removed 6 bases from V and 8 bases from J; junction bases left unmatched: 19. This CDR3 comprises 17 residues. This chain's CDR3 is CASSQTLGTEMRDTIYF. CDR3 nucleotide sequence: TGTGCCAGCTCCCAGACGCTGGGGACAGAAATGAGGGACACCATATATTTT.

V usage is TRBV2 and J usage is TRBJ1-5; no clear D gene. V dropped 4 bases and J dropped 7 bases, with 11 bases sitting between them. The CDR3 consists of 13 residues. CDR1 and CDR2 from the germline V gene are SNHLY and FYNNEI. The CDR3 is CASSVEAAQPQHF. Here the CDR3 DNA reads TGTGCCAGCAGTGTGGAGGCGGCCCAGCCCCAGCATTTT.

The rearrangement uses TRBV19 and TRBJ2-7; the D gene is possibly TRBD2 (6 bases). The length of the CDR3 is 15 residues. The ends were cut back, 6 bases at V and 0 bases at J, with 15 bases in the middle. CDR1 is LNHDA, CDR2 SQIVND, per germline (reference sequence). CDR3 sequence: CASRGGGLSSYEQYF. CDR3 in DNA: TGTGCCAGTAGGGGTGGGGGACTGAGCTCCTACGAGCAGTACTTC.

The chain joins TRBV4-2 to TRBJ2-2; no clear D gene. The CDR3 contains 11 residues. Germline lookup yields CDR1 LGHNA and CDR2 YNFKEQ. V was cut by 4 bases and J by 7 bases, with 4 bases left in between. The CDR3: CASSLSGELFF. The CDR3 DNA reads as TGTGCCAGCAGCCTCAGCGGGGAGCTGTTTTTT.

This chain connects TRBV5-6 to TRBJ1-2; no reliable D call. The ends were cut back, 4 bases at V and 1 base at J, with 11 bases in the middle. The length of the CDR3 is 14 residues. Germline CDR1 is SGHDT and CDR2 is YYEEEE. The CDR3 DNA is TGTGCCAGCAGCGATAAGGACGGTAACTATGGCTACACCTTC. Amino acids: CASSDKDGNYGYTF.

The J gene is TRBJ2-6, the V gene TRBV29-1, with D possibly TRBD2 on 6 matching bases. CDR3 length: 20 residues. Trimming pared 4 bases from V and 0 bases from J, leaving 25 bases between. CDR1 is SQVTM, CDR2 ANQGSEA, per germline. CDR3 amino acids: CSVAGGNNRDLNSGANVLTF. In nucleotides, the CDR3 is TGCAGCGTTGCGGGTGGAAATAACCGGGACTTAAACTCTGGGGCCAACGTCCTGACTTTC.

This clone is a singleton in its sample. V and J are TRBV2 and TRBJ2-3; 7 nucleotides match TRBD2. Trimming cost V 8 bases and J 0 bases; bases outside gene matches: 14. Germline V gene data show CDR1 as SNHLY and CDR2 as FYNNEI. This CDR3 is built from 17 residues. The CDR3 DNA is TGTGCCAGCCGCCCAATCGGGACTACTTCTAGCACAGATACGCAGTATTTT. It specifies CASRPIGTTSSTDTQYF.

The V call is TRBV10-1, the J call TRBJ1-5; TRBD1 matches at 7 bases. The CDR3 covers 15 residues. The junction had 14 bases not matched to a gene; V was cut back by 10 bases and J by 5 bases. From germline, CDR1 is WNHNN and CDR2 SYGVQD (reference sequence). The CDR3: CATPLDRDGDQPQHF. The CDR3 coding sequence is TGCGCCACCCCCCTCGACAGGGATGGGGATCAGCCCCAGCATTTT.

V gene TRBV19 combines with J gene TRBJ1-1, with D unresolved. V shed 2 bases and J shed 11 bases, with 9 bases lying between them. The CDR3 contains 11 residues. Germline V lookup: CDR1 LNHDA, CDR2 SQIVND (reference sequence). CDR3 sequence: CASSIWGAAFF. The DNA of the CDR3 is TGTGCCAGTAGTATATGGGGTGCGGCTTTCTTT.

The chain employs TRBV13 and TRBJ2-1; D not certain. Deletions cut 1 base from V and 4 bases from J, with 8 bases between. This CDR3 is built from 14 residues. CDR1 is PRHDT, CDR2 FYEKMQ, per germline (reference sequence). The CDR3 reads CASSLVSDYNEQFF. The DNA of the CDR3 is TGTGCCAGCAGCTTAGTTTCTGATTACAATGAGCAGTTCTTC.

The chain joins TRBV9 to TRBJ2-2; D might be TRBD2 (6 bases). The CDR3 is 17 residues long. Germline V gene data show CDR1 as SGDLS and CDR2 as YYNGEE. Trimming pared 0 bases from V and 0 bases from J, leaving 12 bases between. CDR3 amino acids: CASSVEPAGANTGELFF. DNA of the CDR3: TGTGCCAGCAGCGTAGAGCCAGCGGGTGCGAACACCGGGGAGCTGTTTTTT.